This TCR beta chain was identified during a study of T cells in Graves' hyperthyroidism and ophthalmopathy. TCR beta CDR3 regions were amplified from RNA transcripts. HTBI primers were employed in a first-round RT-PCR of the TCR CDR3. A single record per CDR3 protein comes from TCRdb applying MiXCR to the multiplex PCR reads. The repertoire holds 360,000 or so distinct CDR3 sequences, with roughly 15% as singletons. The CDR3 runs 17 residues. Trimming shortened V by 1 base and J by 1 base, and 16 bases separated the two germline ends. Germline V lookup: CDR1 MGHRA, CDR2 YSYEKL. The sequence was collected from a woman aged 55-70 years with Graves' ophthalmopathy. The genes are TRBV4-1 and TRBJ2-5; either TRBD1 or TRBD2 may fit D (5 bases each). The sequenced sample consisted of blood. The CDR3 sequence is CASSQGPLRAGQETQYF. CDR3 in DNA: TGCGCCAGCAGCCAAGGTCCGCTCAGGGCGGGCCAAGAGACCCAGTACTTC.